One sample yielded the 15 T cell receptor beta chains listed below, sequenced in a study of high-grade serous ovarian cancer treatment subgroups. Here immunoSEQ multiplex PCR was the method, and the copy in TCRdb shows in-frame clones only, minus some. The data contain about 5,200 clones, roughly 69% of them singletons. Tumor samples were obtained before definitive surgery or chemotherapy. The sequencing sample was made of tumor tissue. The receptors derive from a human donor with high-grade serous ovarian cancer.

This clone is labeled large (0.1 to 1%). CDR3 sequence reads: CASSPPYRDRSYGYTF. The CDR3 DNA is TGTGCCAGCTCACCACCTTACCGGGACAGGTCCTATGGCTACACCTTC. V and J are TRBV18 and TRBJ1-2; the match to TRBD1 covers 8 bases. The V gene end was trimmed by 0 bases and the J gene end by 4 bases; junction bases not matched to a gene: 7. Germline values: CDR1 KGHSH, CDR2 LQKENI. There are 16 residues in the CDR3.

The V call is TRBV5-4, the J call TRBJ1-4; 9 bases map to TRBD1. Unmatched junction bases numbered 3, after V lost 0 bases and J lost 6 bases. This CDR3 comprises 15 residues. Germline V CDR1 and CDR2: SGHNT, YYREEE (reference sequence). CDR3 nucleotide sequence: TGTGCCAGCAGCTTGGCGGGACAGGGTGATGAAAAACTGTTTTTT. It translates to CASSLAGQGDEKLFF.

The rearrangement uses TRBV28 and TRBJ1-2; D may be TRBD1 (6 bases). This CDR3 spans 14 amino acids. Trimming took off 1 base at V and 6 bases at J, with 12 bases between the two ends. The germline V gene encodes CDR1 MDHEN and CDR2 SYDVKM. CDR3 sequence: CASSLFEQGDGYTF. CDR3 in DNA: TGTGCCAGCAGTTTATTCGAACAGGGTGATGGCTACACCTTC.

This chain uses TRBV15 with TRBJ1-5; no firm D call. Trimming pared 5 bases from V and 1 base from J, leaving 12 bases between. CDR1 and CDR2 from the germline V gene are LNHNV and YYDKDF (reference sequence). This CDR3 region has 15 residues. CDR3 protein: CATSGGRVSNQPQHF. In DNA, the CDR3 is TGTGCCACCAGCGGAGGGAGGGTCAGCAATCAGCCCCAGCATTTT.

The V call is TRBV7-2, the J call TRBJ2-5, with 7 bases that match TRBD2. This CDR3 is 15 amino acids long. V lost 5 bases to trimming and J lost 2 bases; unmatched junction nucleotides: 8. Germline assignment: CDR1 SGHTA and CDR2 FQGNSA. DNA of the CDR3: TGTGCCAGCAGCCCTAGCAGCGGGATACAAGAGACCCAGTACTTC. Translation: CASSPSSGIQETQYF. The full variable domain, rest sourced from reference TRBV7-2 and TRBJ2-5, is GAGVSQSPSNKVTEKGKDVELRCDPISGHTALYWYRQSLGQGLEFLIYFQGNSAPDKSGLPSDRFSAERTGGSVSTLTIQRTQQEDSAVYLCASSPSSGIQETQYFGPGTRLLVL.

This clone has just a few counts. The chain carries TRBV2 and TRBJ1-5; the D gene is possibly TRBD1 (6 bases). Germline CDR1 reads SNHLY; CDR2 reads FYNNEI. Trimming pared 6 bases from V and 7 bases from J, leaving 16 bases between. The CDR3 has 14 amino acids. CDR3 residues: CASRASQGWQPQHF. CDR3 coding DNA: TGTGCCAGCAGAGCGTCACAGGGTTGGCAGCCCCAGCATTTT. The full variable domain, rest sourced from reference TRBV2 and TRBJ1-5, is EPEVTQTPSHQVTQMGQEVILRCVPISNHLYFYWYRQILGQKVEFLVSFYNNEISEKSEIFDDQFSVERPDGSNFTLKIRSTKLEDSAMYFCASRASQGWQPQHFGDGTRLSIL.

The V gene is TRBV5-8, the J gene TRBJ2-4, with D perhaps TRBD1 or TRBD2 (5 bases each). The germline CDR1 and CDR2 sequences are SGHTS and YDEGEE. The CDR3 totals 15 residues. V lost 3 bases and J 3 bases, leaving 13 bases between the germline ends. The CDR3 DNA follows: TGTGCCAGCAGCTGGGGGAAGGGCATCAAAAACATTCAGTACTTC. Its protein product is CASSWGKGIKNIQYF. Based on the CDR3 plus reference TRBV5-8 and TRBJ2-4, the full variable domain is EAGVTQSPTHLIKTRGQQATLRCSPISGHTSVYWYQQALGLGLQFLLWYDEGEERNRGNFPPRFSGRQFPNYSSELNVNALELEDSALYLCASSWGKGIKNIQYFGAGTRLSVL.

The gene calls are TRBV11-1 and TRBJ2-5; D gene unclear. The V gene's germline CDR1 is SGHAT and CDR2 FQDESV (reference sequence). The length of the CDR3 is 13 residues. Trimming left V 5 bases short and J 5 bases short, with 12 bases between. This CDR3 reads CASSPPPSETQYF. In nucleotides, the CDR3 is TGTGCCAGCAGCCCCCCACCTTCGGAGACCCAGTACTTC.

The J gene is TRBJ1-6, the V gene TRBV28; 9 bases fit TRBD1. The CDR3 is 15 amino acids. After removal of 6 bases from V and 8 bases from J, the junction contained 8 bases not matched to a gene. Germline V gives CDR1 MDHEN, CDR2 SYDVKM. CDR3: CASSGGQGRDSPLHF. For the CDR3, the DNA is TGTGCCAGCAGCGGAGGACAGGGGAGGGATTCACCCCTCCACTTT.

This chain links TRBV19 with TRBJ2-4, with a tentative D call TRBD2 (6 bases). Trimming left V 5 bases short and J 8 bases short, with 13 bases between. Per the germline V gene, CDR1 is LNHDA and CDR2 is SQIVND (reference sequence). The CDR3 totals 13 residues. The chain's CDR3 is CASSLAGGDIQYF. The DNA of the CDR3 is TGTGCCAGTAGTTTAGCAGGAGGGGACATTCAGTACTTC.

The chain has TRBV28 and TRBJ1-5; D unresolved. The germline V gene encodes CDR1 MDHEN and CDR2 SYDVKM. This CDR3 contains 15 residues. V was trimmed by 7 bases and J by 3 bases, leaving 16 bases between them. The CDR3 loop reads CASTPPFVFNQPQHF. The CDR3 DNA follows: TGTGCCAGCACCCCCCCCTTTGTCTTCAATCAGCCCCAGCATTTT.

This chain uses TRBV2 with TRBJ1-5, with D unclear. Germline V CDR1 and CDR2: SNHLY, FYNNEI. The CDR3 has 13 residues. The V end lost 6 bases, the J end lost 6 bases, and 12 bases lay between the germline ends. The CDR3 sequence: CASRGRDGQPQHF. CDR3 DNA sequence: TGTGCCAGCAGAGGAAGAGATGGTCAGCCCCAGCATTTT.

The chain carries TRBV2 and TRBJ2-5; D is ambiguous. Germline V gene sequence: CDR1 SNHLY, CDR2 FYNNEI. The CDR3 length is 14 residues. The V and J ends lost 0 bases and 0 bases respectively, with 5 bases between them. The CDR3 region is CASSEAEYQETQYF. The CDR3 region has the DNA TGTGCCAGCAGTGAAGCGGAGTACCAAGAGACCCAGTACTTC. Combining the CDR3 with reference TRBV2 and TRBJ2-5 gives the whole variable domain EPEVTQTPSHQVTQMGQEVILRCVPISNHLYFYWYRQILGQKVEFLVSFYNNEISEKSEIFDDQFSVERPDGSNFTLKIRSTKLEDSAMYFCASSEAEYQETQYFGPGTRLLVL.

This chain uses TRBV6-5 with TRBJ1-1; a weak D match, TRBD1 (5 bases). CDR3 size: 14 residues. Per germline, CDR1 MNHEY and CDR2 SVGAGI. The ends were cut back, 0 bases at V and 6 bases at J, with 11 bases in the middle. This CDR3 reads CASSYSRGTAEAFF. The CDR3, as DNA: TGTGCCAGCAGTTACTCGCGGGGGACGGCTGAAGCTTTCTTT.

There are a few counts of this clone. The chain uses TRBV4-3 and TRBJ2-1, with D perhaps matching TRBD1 (5 bases). Trimming removed 3 bases at V and 10 bases at J, with 16 bases between. Germline values: CDR1 LGHNA, CDR2 YSLEER. The CDR3 covers 14 residues. The CDR3: CASSHRVTGSEQFF. CDR3 sequence (DNA): TGCGCCAGCAGCCACCGCGTCACAGGATCCGAGCAGTTCTTC.